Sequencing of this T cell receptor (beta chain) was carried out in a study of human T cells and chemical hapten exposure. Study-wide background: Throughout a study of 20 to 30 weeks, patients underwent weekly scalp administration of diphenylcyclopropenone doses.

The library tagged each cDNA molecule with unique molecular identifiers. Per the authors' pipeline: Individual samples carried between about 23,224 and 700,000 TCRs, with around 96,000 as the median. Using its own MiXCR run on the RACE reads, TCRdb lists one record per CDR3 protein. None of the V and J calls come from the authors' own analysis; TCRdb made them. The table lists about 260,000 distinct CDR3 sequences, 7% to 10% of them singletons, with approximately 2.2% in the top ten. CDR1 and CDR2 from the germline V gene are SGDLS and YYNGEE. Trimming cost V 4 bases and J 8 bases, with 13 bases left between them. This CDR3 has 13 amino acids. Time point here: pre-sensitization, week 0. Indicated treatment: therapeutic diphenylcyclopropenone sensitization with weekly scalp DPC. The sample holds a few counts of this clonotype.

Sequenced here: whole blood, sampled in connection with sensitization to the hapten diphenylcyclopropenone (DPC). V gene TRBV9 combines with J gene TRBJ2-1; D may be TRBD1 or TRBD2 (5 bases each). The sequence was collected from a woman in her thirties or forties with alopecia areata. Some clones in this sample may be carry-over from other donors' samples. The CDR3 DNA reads TGTGCCAGCAGCTTCCGGGACCCTGATGAGCAGTTCTTC. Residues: CASSFRDPDEQFF. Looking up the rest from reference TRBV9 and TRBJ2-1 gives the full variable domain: DSGVTQTPKHLITATGQRVTLRCSPRSGDLSVYWYQQSLDQGLQFLIQYYNGEERAKGNILERFSAQQFPDLHSELNLSSLELGDSALYFCASSFRDPDEQFFGPGTRLTVL.